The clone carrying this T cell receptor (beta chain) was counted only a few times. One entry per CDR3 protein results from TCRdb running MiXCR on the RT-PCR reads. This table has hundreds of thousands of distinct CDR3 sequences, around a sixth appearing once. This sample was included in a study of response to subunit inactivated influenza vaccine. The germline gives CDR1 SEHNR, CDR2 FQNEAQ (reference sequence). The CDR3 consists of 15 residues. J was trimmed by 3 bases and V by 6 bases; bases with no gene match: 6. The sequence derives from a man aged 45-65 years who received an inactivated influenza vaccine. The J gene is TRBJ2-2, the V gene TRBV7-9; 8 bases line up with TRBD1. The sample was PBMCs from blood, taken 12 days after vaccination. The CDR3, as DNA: TGTGCCAGCAGTTCTAGGACAGGGTACACCGGGGAGCTGTTTTTT. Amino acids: CASSSRTGYTGELFF. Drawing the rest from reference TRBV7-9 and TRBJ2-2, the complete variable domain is DTGVSQNPRHKITKRGQNVTFRCDPISEHNRLYWYRQTLGQGPEFLTYFQNEAQLEKSRLLSDRFSAERPKGSFSTLEIQRTEQGDSAMYLCASSSRTGYTGELFFGEGSRLTVL.